Listed below are T cell receptor beta chains from one sample, sequenced in a study of T-cell memory formation after mild COVID-19. TCRdb itself ran the 5' RACE reads through MiXCR, one entry per CDR3 protein. Here the sample spans hundreds of thousands of distinct CDR3 sequences, 24% being singletons. Input material: PBMCs or a T cell subset sorted from them (not recorded which). The receptors stem from an adult woman who had mild COVID-19 (a few samples of this study predate the infection). Cell type and time point are not known. The CDR3 runs from the conserved cysteine through the conserved F or W. D genes are given only for firm matches. The size entry is marked missing in some rows and otherwise reads once, few, many or a size class.

v_call: TRBV6-1
d_call: .
j_call: TRBJ1-1
clone_size: few
cdr3_length: 14
cdr3_aa: CASSLQVTGNLKLF
cdr3_nt: TGTGCCAGCAGCCTACAGGTCACGGGGAATCTGAAGCTTTTT

v_call: TRBV6-6
d_call: .
j_call: TRBJ2-7
clone_size: few
cdr3_length: 19
cdr3_aa: CASSYPIPSDRSGAYEQYF
cdr3_nt: TGTGCCAGCAGTTACCCCATACCTTCAGACCGATCGGGCGCCTACGAGCAGTACTTC

v_call: TRBV3-1
d_call: .
j_call: TRBJ2-3
clone_size: few
cdr3_length: 13
cdr3_aa: CASSSQGADTQYF
cdr3_nt: TGTGCCAGCTCGAGCCAGGGCGCAGATACGCAGTATTTT

v_call: TRBV5-5
d_call: TRBD1
j_call: TRBJ1-1
clone_size: .
cdr3_length: 16
cdr3_aa: CASSLVPGGAGTEAFF
cdr3_nt: TGTGCCAGCAGCTTGGTTCCAGGGGGCGCGGGCACTGAAGCTTTCTTT

v_call: TRBV5-6
d_call: .
j_call: TRBJ1-2
clone_size: .
cdr3_length: 15
cdr3_aa: CASSQGQRPLYGYTF
cdr3_nt: TGTGCCAGCAGCCAAGGACAGCGGCCTCTCTATGGCTACACCTTC

v_call: TRBV4-1
d_call: .
j_call: TRBJ2-5
clone_size: .
cdr3_length: 15
cdr3_aa: CASSQSPGPQETQYF
cdr3_nt: TGCGCCAGCAGCCAATCCCCGGGTCCCCAAGAGACCCAGTACTTC

v_call: TRBV29-1
d_call: .
j_call: TRBJ2-7
clone_size: .
cdr3_length: 11
cdr3_aa: CSVVLRDLRYF
cdr3_nt: TGCAGCGTGGTCCTTAGGGATCTCCGTTACTTC

v_call: TRBV20-1
d_call: TRBD2
j_call: TRBJ2-1
clone_size: many
cdr3_length: 16
cdr3_aa: CSARDPERGENNEQFF
cdr3_nt: TGCAGTGCTAGAGATCCTGAGCGGGGGGAAAACAATGAGCAGTTCTTC

v_call: TRBV7-2
d_call: .
j_call: TRBJ1-1
clone_size: few
cdr3_length: 15
cdr3_aa: CASSLASAAITEAFF
cdr3_nt: TGTGCCAGCAGCTTAGCGTCGGCAGCCATAACTGAAGCTTTCTTT

v_call: TRBV6-6
d_call: TRBD1
j_call: TRBJ1-6
clone_size: few
cdr3_length: 14
cdr3_aa: CASNQGQGTSPLHF
cdr3_nt: TGTGCCAGCAACCAGGGACAGGGAACGTCACCCCTCCACTTT

v_call: TRBV14
d_call: .
j_call: TRBJ2-7
clone_size: few
cdr3_length: 14
cdr3_aa: CASSRPGQIYEQYF
cdr3_nt: TGTGCCAGCAGCCGGCCTGGACAGATCTACGAGCAGTACTTC

v_call: TRBV9
d_call: TRBD1
j_call: TRBJ2-3
clone_size: many
cdr3_length: 15
cdr3_aa: CASSRGTGSTDTQYF
cdr3_nt: TGTGCCAGCTCCCGGGGGACAGGGAGCACAGATACGCAGTATTTT

v_call: TRBV5-1
d_call: TRBD1
j_call: TRBJ2-1
clone_size: .
cdr3_length: 14
cdr3_aa: CASSRQGANNEQFF
cdr3_nt: TGCGCCAGCAGCAGACAGGGGGCAAACAATGAGCAGTTCTTC

v_call: TRBV5-1
d_call: .
j_call: TRBJ2-3
clone_size: few
cdr3_length: 19
cdr3_aa: CASSLVLVRSGAGADTQYF
cdr3_nt: TGCGCCAGCAGCTTGGTACTGGTACGGTCGGGGGCCGGGGCAGATACGCAGTATTTT

v_call: TRBV5-1
d_call: .
j_call: TRBJ2-1
clone_size: .
cdr3_length: 14
cdr3_aa: CASSTARRRDEQFF
cdr3_nt: TGCGCCAGCAGCACCGCGCGGAGGAGGGATGAGCAGTTCTTC

v_call: TRBV12-3/TRBV12-4
d_call: TRBD2
j_call: TRBJ2-4
clone_size: .
cdr3_length: 14
cdr3_aa: CATSGSVTKNIQYF
cdr3_nt: TGTGCCACCAGCGGGAGTGTTACCAAAAACATTCAGTACTTC

v_call: TRBV6-5
d_call: TRBD1
j_call: TRBJ1-1
clone_size: few
cdr3_length: 14
cdr3_aa: CASSNTGENTEAFF
cdr3_nt: TGTGCCAGCAGTAATACAGGGGAGAACACTGAAGCTTTCTTT

v_call: TRBV7-8
d_call: TRBD1
j_call: TRBJ1-1
clone_size: few
cdr3_length: 14
cdr3_aa: CASSLGGQGQEAFF
cdr3_nt: TGTGCCAGCAGCTTAGGAGGACAGGGACAGGAAGCTTTCTTT

v_call: TRBV5-1
d_call: .
j_call: TRBJ2-2
clone_size: .
cdr3_length: 15
cdr3_aa: CASSLAGQHTGELFF
cdr3_nt: TGCGCCAGCAGCTTGGCCGGGCAGCATACCGGGGAGCTGTTTTTT

v_call: TRBV15
d_call: TRBD1
j_call: TRBJ1-5
clone_size: .
cdr3_length: 16
cdr3_aa: CATSWGNRGRNQPQHF
cdr3_nt: TGTGCCACCAGCTGGGGTAACAGGGGTAGGAATCAGCCCCAGCATTTT

v_call: TRBV5-1
d_call: TRBD1
j_call: TRBJ1-2
clone_size: many
cdr3_length: 12
cdr3_aa: CASSPQGYGYTF
cdr3_nt: TGTGCCAGCAGTCCACAGGGGTATGGCTACACCTTC

v_call: TRBV4-1
d_call: .
j_call: TRBJ1-1
clone_size: .
cdr3_length: 16
cdr3_aa: CASSRLMGGTNTEAFF
cdr3_nt: TGCGCCAGCAGCCGACTTATGGGGGGAACGAACACTGAAGCTTTCTTT

v_call: TRBV10-3
d_call: .
j_call: TRBJ1-6
clone_size: .
cdr3_length: 15
cdr3_aa: CAISESKQGLLPLHF
cdr3_nt: TGTGCCATCAGTGAGTCCAAACAGGGTCTTTTACCCCTCCACTTT

v_call: TRBV6-4
d_call: .
j_call: TRBJ2-1
clone_size: .
cdr3_length: 15
cdr3_aa: CASSDGEGTTFEQFF
cdr3_nt: TGTGCCAGCAGTGACGGGGAGGGGACAACATTCGAGCAGTTCTTC

v_call: TRBV9
d_call: .
j_call: TRBJ2-7
clone_size: few
cdr3_length: 13
cdr3_aa: CASSAYPGYEQYF
cdr3_nt: TGTGCCAGCAGCGCATACCCGGGGTACGAGCAGTACTTC

v_call: TRBV5-1
d_call: .
j_call: TRBJ2-5
clone_size: .
cdr3_length: 15
cdr3_aa: CASSSGFGSGETQYF
cdr3_nt: TGCGCCAGCAGCTCCGGGTTCGGTAGTGGAGAGACCCAGTACTTC

v_call: TRBV23-1
d_call: TRBD2
j_call: TRBJ2-4
clone_size: .
cdr3_length: 22
cdr3_aa: CASSQSVDRGEHIILAKNIQYF
cdr3_nt: TGCGCCAGCAGTCAATCAGTAGATCGGGGGGAGCATATAATACTAGCCAAAAACATTCAGTACTTC

v_call: TRBV11-1
d_call: .
j_call: TRBJ1-1
clone_size: few
cdr3_length: 13
cdr3_aa: CASSIVEQGEAFF
cdr3_nt: TGTGCCAGCAGCATCGTGGAACAGGGTGAAGCTTTCTTT

v_call: TRBV5-4
d_call: TRBD1
j_call: TRBJ2-1
clone_size: .
cdr3_length: 13
cdr3_aa: CASSPGQGYEQFF
cdr3_nt: TGTGCCAGCAGCCCCGGACAGGGGTATGAGCAGTTCTTC